This TCR beta chain emerged from a study of cytomegalovirus exposure and HLA in healthy donors. The PCR ran on 60 Vbeta and 13 Jbeta primers. Generated by immunoSEQ multiplex PCR, the TCRdb table keeps only in-frame clones and is missing some. The profile shows 90,000 to 150,000 clones, about 78% of them singletons. The V and J ends lost 4 bases and 10 bases, in that order; junction bases with no gene match: 11. This CDR3 has 15 amino acids. Germline V lookup: CDR1 LGHNA, CDR2 YSLEER. The clonotype was recovered from a woman aged 40 to 50 in good health and CMV-seropositive. This chain joins TRBV4-3 and TRBJ2-1; 9 nucleotides match TRBD2. Sequenced input: PBMCs. The CDR3 here is CASSRYGGGAGEQFF. Written as DNA, the CDR3 is TGCGCCAGCAGCCGGTATGGCGGGGGGGCCGGAGAGCAGTTCTTC.